The rows below give T cell receptor beta chains drawn from one sample of a study of post-analysis software for immune sequencing data. Using its own MiXCR run on the PCR reads, TCRdb lists one record per CDR3 protein. The sample yields hundreds of thousands of distinct CDR3 sequences, roughly three fifths seen once. Sequencing was done on a sample of blood. All receptors derive from a girl aged 2 to 10 with multiple sclerosis. Both conserved end residues are trimmed from each CDR3.

SVLLAGVSYNEQF,TRBV29-1,TRBJ2-1
ASSPPAGLAQETQY,TRBV18,TRBJ2-5
SAWIAQETQY,TRBV29-1,TRBJ2-5
ASSVRVSPNNEQF,TRBV7-3,TRBJ2-1
ASSYVFLRDRVRNTEAF,TRBV6-5,TRBJ1-1
AISDDRNTETF,TRBV10-3,TRBJ1-1
ATSRYGTSGLNNEQF,TRBV15,TRBJ2-1
SVLRSGVGANVLT,TRBV29-1,TRBJ2-6
SASEGARGYT,TRBV20-1,TRBJ1-2
SARLQGYGEQY,TRBV20-1,-
ASSSINAGRYEQY,TRBV5-6,TRBJ2-7
ASSLALEATYGEQF,TRBV7-9,TRBJ2-1
SVKESTSGTDTQY,TRBV29-1,TRBJ2-3
TSSPGTGAYEQY,TRBV5-5,TRBJ2-7
ASSHGTSWY,TRBV3-1,TRBJ2-3